This TCR beta chain was documented in a study of early T cells in non-severe SARS-CoV-2 infection. This clonotype showed up just a few times. CDR1 is SGHKS, CDR2 YYEKEE, per germline (reference sequence). The CDR3 contains 15 residues. After removal of 4 bases from V and 10 bases from J, the junction contained 10 bases not matched to a gene. Each CDR3 protein is one row after TCRdb ran MiXCR on the 5' RACE reads. Among more than 95,000 distinct CDR3 sequences listed, approximately 10% were seen once. The gene calls are TRBV5-5 and TRBJ2-1; 11 bases are shared with TRBD2. The source material was whole blood, sampled at baseline. The receptor was derived from an adult who was a healthcare worker with PCR-confirmed SARS-CoV-2 infection or an uninfected control (not recorded which). The CDR3 DNA sequence: TGTGCCAGCAGCCAGCTTAGCGGGGGGGCTAGGGAGCAGTTCTTC. It is translated as CASSQLSGGAREQFF.